This T cell receptor (beta chain) was recovered during a study of blood T cell repertoires in COVID-19. Overall study context: Spain, Italy and the United States supplied samples that represented acute and convalescent COVID-19.

Original processing methods: Amplification of reference gene primers provided the estimated nucleated cell counts. Clones were sequenced by immunoSEQ multiplex PCR, and TCRdb holds only the in-frame ones, with some missing. V and J calls and clone size are given by that table; D and trimming were obtained from the DNA. In the table there are 450,000 or so clones, around 90% of which are singletons. Per the germline V gene, CDR1 is GTSNPN and CDR2 is SVGIG (reference sequence). The V gene lost 4 bases and the J gene lost 5 bases, with 15 bases spanning the gap. The CDR3 consists of 15 residues. This clonotype originated in a man in his late teens or twenties who had recovered from COVID-19. The sample consisted of PBMCs or T cells enriched from blood (not recorded which). The rearrangement links TRBV30 to TRBJ1-6, with D perhaps matching TRBD1 (6 bases). The CDR3 here is CAWITVGQNNSPLHF. CDR3 DNA sequence: TGTGCCTGGATCACCGTAGGACAGAATAATTCACCCCTCCACTTT.